Below are 6 T cell receptor beta chains sequenced from a single sample in a study of CD8 T cells in ankylosing spondylitis. TCRdb itself ran the 5' RACE reads through MiXCR, one entry per CDR3 protein. The sample carries under 150,000 distinct CDR3 sequences, around 9% recorded once. Sequenced material: blood, either unsorted or a sorted T cell fraction (not recorded which). Receptors were obtained from a male donor with ankylosing spondylitis or in good health (not recorded which).

This clonotype appeared a few times. This chain joins TRBV5-1 and TRBJ1-4, with 7 bases identical to TRBD1. Germline V gene lookup returns CDR1 SGHRS and CDR2 YFSETQ. V shed 4 bases, J shed 6 bases, and the junction held 6 bases outside the gene matches. CDR3 length: 14 amino acids. CDR3 DNA: TGCGCCAGCAGCCCGACAGGGAGTGATGAAAAACTGTTTTTT. It is translated as CASSPTGSDEKLFF. The full variable domain, in which reference TRBV5-1 and TRBJ1-4 provide the parts outside the CDR3, is KAGVTQTPRYLIKTRGQQVTLSCSPISGHRSVSWYQQTPGQGLQFLFEYFSETQRNKGNFPGRFSGRQFSNSRSEMNVSTLELGDSALYLCASSPTGSDEKLFFGSGTQLSVL.

This clonotype was counted at least ten times. This rearrangement joins TRBV9 to TRBJ2-2, with 9 bases lining up with TRBD1. Germline CDR1 reads SGDLS; CDR2 reads YYNGEE. CDR3 length equals 14 residues. Trimming cost V 5 bases and J 7 bases; bases outside gene matches: 6. The CDR3 coding sequence is TGTGCCAGCAGTGATACAGGGGGCTTCGGGGAGCTGTTTTTT. This gives the protein CASSDTGGFGELFF.

This clonotype came up a few times. The rearrangement joins TRBV5-1 to TRBJ2-5; D may be TRBD1 or TRBD2 (5 bases each). V was pared by 4 bases and J by 4 bases, with 20 bases between. Per the germline V gene, CDR1 is SGHRS and CDR2 is YFSETQ. This CDR3 contains 16 residues. CDR3 nucleotides: TGCGCCAGCAGCCCCATATTGGGGACCTCCGGAGAGACCCAGTACTTC. This encodes CASSPILGTSGETQYF.

This clonotype has a count of ten or more. CDR3 region: CASSSDRASTDTQYF. DNA of the CDR3: TGCGCCAGCAGCTCGGACAGGGCGAGCACAGATACGCAGTATTTT. The rearrangement links TRBV5-1 to TRBJ2-3, with 8 bases identical to TRBD1. J lost 0 bases, V lost 3 bases, and 3 bases had no gene match. Germline loops: CDR1 SGHRS, CDR2 YFSETQ. The CDR3 runs 15 residues.

This clonotype was found many times. V usage is TRBV7-2 and J usage is TRBJ2-3; D could derive from TRBD1 or TRBD2 (5 bases each). Trimming removed 4 bases at V and 6 bases at J, with 11 bases between. The CDR3 totals 13 residues. Per germline, CDR1 SGHTA and CDR2 FQGNSA. In DNA, the CDR3 is TGTGCCAGCAGCTCCACGGGGCTTGATACGCAGTATTTT. Its translation: CASSSTGLDTQYF.

This clonotype was detected ten times or more. The V and J genes are TRBV7-8 and TRBJ2-7; D unresolved. Trimming took 1 base from V and 4 from J, leaving 5 bases between them. Germline CDR1 and CDR2: SGHVS and FQNEAQ. The CDR3 runs 12 residues. CDR3: CASSLVLYEQYF. For the CDR3, the DNA is TGTGCCAGCAGCTTAGTGCTGTACGAGCAGTACTTC. The whole variable domain, filled in from reference TRBV7-8 and TRBJ2-7, reads GAGVSQSPRYKVAKRGQDVALRCDPISGHVSLFWYQQALGQGPEFLTYFQNEAQLDKSGLPSDRFFAERPEGSVSTLKIQRTQQEDSAVYLCASSLVLYEQYFGPGTRLTVT.